These 11 T cell receptor beta chains originate from one sample sequenced in a study of CD8+CD57+ T cells in acquired aplastic anemia. The TCR beta profiling, which covered VDJ combination and CDR3 sequence, was carried out using genomic DNA as the template. From the reads, TCRdb called clonotypes with MiXCR, one entry per CDR3 protein. The sample has some 160,000 distinct CDR3 sequences; about 45% are singletons. All patients picked for sequencing had shown, by flow cytometry, an expansion of CD8+CD57+ cells. Sequenced material: sorted CD4+, CD8+, or CD8+CD57+ T cells (not recorded which) from PBMCs. The source is a human donor with aplastic anemia.

This clonotype was counted only a few times. This chain uses TRBV19 with TRBJ1-5; the match to TRBD1 covers 8 bases. The germline CDR1 and CDR2 sequences are LNHDA and SQIVND (reference sequence). Unmatched junction bases numbered 3, after V lost 6 bases and J lost 5 bases. The CDR3 sequence is 13 residues long. In DNA form, the CDR3 reads TGTGCCAGTAGGCAGGACAGGGATCAGCCCCAGCATTTT. It codes for CASRQDRDQPQHF.

The chain is built from TRBV19 and TRBJ1-5; D perhaps matches TRBD1 (5 bases). CDR1 is LNHDA and CDR2 is SQIVND in the germline V gene (reference sequence). Trimming stripped 10 bases from V and 4 bases from J, with 17 bases between. CDR3 length: 14 residues. The CDR3 reads CAITNRGGNQPQHF. CDR3 in DNA: TGTGCCATCACAAATCGGGGGGGTAATCAGCCCCAGCATTTT.

For this clonotype: One base away lies a much larger clone, so this may be a sequencing read error. The final CDR3 position lacks the conserved phenylalanine or tryptophan, pointing to a likely read error. The J gene is TRBJ1-1, the V gene TRBV3-1; TRBD1 agrees at 7 bases. The CDR3 covers 14 residues. Germline trimming cut 6 bases from V and 1 base from J; bases unmatched to any gene: 5. Germline V CDR1 and CDR2: LGHDT, YNNKEL (reference sequence). The CDR3 bases are TGTGCCAGCAGTCCGGACAGGCCGAACACTGAAGCTTTCCTT. The encoded protein is CASSPDRPNTEAFL.

The chain employs TRBV7-3 and TRBJ2-1; TRBD1 matches 7 bases. Germline CDR1 reads SGHTA; CDR2 reads FQGTGA. The CDR3 has 15 residues. The V segment lost 10 bases and the J segment 6 bases; nucleotides outside the gene matches: 15. CDR3 bases: TGTGCCACCGCGAGGGGGCTAGAGAGGTTCAATGAGCAGTTCTTC. Protein sequence: CATARGLERFNEQFF. Filled out from reference TRBV7-3 and TRBJ2-1, the complete variable domain reads GAGVSQTPSNKVTEKGKYVELRCDPISGHTALYWYRQSLGQGPEFLIYFQGTGAADDSGLPNDRFFAVRPEGSVSTLKIQRTERGDSAVYLCATARGLERFNEQFFGPGTRLTVL.

The V call is TRBV25-1, the J call TRBJ1-2, with a possible D match to TRBD1 (6 bases). The CDR3 length is 16 residues. V shed 2 bases and J shed 3 bases, with 16 bases lying between them. Germline V gene data show CDR1 as MGHDK and CDR2 as SYGVNS. The CDR3 loop is CASSENWGHGDYGYTF. The CDR3 DNA is TGTGCCAGCAGTGAAAACTGGGGACACGGGGACTATGGCTACACCTTC.

This chain's CDR3 is CATKGQGGYGYTF. In DNA, the CDR3 is TGTGCCACCAAGGGACAGGGGGGCTATGGCTACACCTTC. V gene TRBV2 combines with J gene TRBJ1-2; 11 positions match TRBD1. This CDR3 is built from 13 residues. Germline V CDR1 and CDR2: SNHLY, FYNNEI. Trimming cost V 10 bases and J 4 bases; bases outside gene matches: 5.

The V gene is TRBV20-1, the J gene TRBJ1-3; D gene uncertain. V lost 3 bases and J 0 bases, leaving 9 bases between the germline ends. The CDR3 consists of 14 residues. Germline CDR1 DFQATT, CDR2 SNEGSKA (reference sequence). The CDR3 sequence is CSARSRSSGNTIYF. CDR3 coding DNA: TGCAGTGCTAGGAGCAGAAGCTCTGGAAACACCATATATTTT.

The V gene is TRBV25-1, the J gene TRBJ2-1; 13 bases fit TRBD2. CDR1 MGHDK and CDR2 SYGVNS come from the germline V gene. The CDR3 loop spans 18 amino acids. V trimming: 5 bases; J trimming: 4 bases; junction bases outside the gene matches: 11. The CDR3 nucleotides are TGTGCCAGCAGTCTTTCCCCCGGGACTAGCGGGATGTACAATGAGCAGTTCTTC. It codes for CASSLSPGTSGMYNEQFF.

This clonotype came up many times. The chain uses TRBV5-1 and TRBJ1-2; the D gene is possibly TRBD1 (5 bases). Germline V lookup: CDR1 SGHRS, CDR2 YFSETQ. The CDR3 sequence is 15 residues long. Trimming shortened V by 0 bases and J by 4 bases, and 13 bases separated the two germline ends. The CDR3: CASSLAGARGYGYTF. CDR3 in DNA: TGCGCCAGCAGCTTGGCCGGGGCAAGGGGCTATGGCTACACCTTC.

Turning to this clonotype: A much larger clone sits a single nucleotide away, making a read error possible. The chain uses TRBV7-3 and TRBJ1-1; D gene unclear. V was trimmed by 2 bases and J by 3 bases, leaving 7 bases between them. This CDR3 is 13 amino acids long. CDR1 and CDR2 (germline): SGHTA, FQGTGA. The CDR3 protein is CASSLESDTEAFF. The CDR3 nucleotides read TGTGCCAGCAGCTTAGAGTCAGACACTGAAGCTTTCTTT.

V gene TRBV6-2 or TRBV6-3 combines with J gene TRBJ2-1; possible D gene TRBD1, 6 bases. This CDR3 spans 15 amino acids. The germline V gene has CDR1 MNHEY and CDR2 SVGEGT. Trimming took off 4 bases at V and 7 bases at J, with 17 bases between the two ends. The CDR3 DNA follows: TGTGCCAGCAGTTGCATCAGGGGTGCGGGTAATGAGCAGTTCTTC. Its translation is CASSCIRGAGNEQFF.